A single sample is the source of the 25 T cell receptor beta chains below, sequenced in a study of PD-L1 blockade in urothelial cancer listed by TCRdb under 2017. The time point label on this specimen signifies: pretreatment tumor sample. The library came from the immunoSEQ multiplex PCR assay. This immuneACCESS table, as held by TCRdb, lists in-frame sequences with V and J called but not all clones. Of the missing ones, under half trace to an unresolved V gene in checked studies; the others have no known cause. Here the sample has more than 35,000 clones; more than 35% occur a single time. The ten largest make up about 8.9% of the sample. The source was tumor tissue, collected before atezolizumab (anti-PD-L1) treatment. These receptors were obtained from a man in his 60s with urothelial cancer.

The genes are TRBV18 and TRBJ2-7; D is undetermined. The germline V and J ends were trimmed by 1 base and 2 bases, with 6 bases remaining between them. The CDR3 is 13 amino acids. The germline gives CDR1 KGHSH, CDR2 LQKENI. CDR3 sequence: CASSPQSTYEQYF. The CDR3 bases are TGTGCCAGCTCACCACAGAGCACCTACGAGCAGTACTTC.

A few counts support this clone. This rearrangement joins TRBV6-8 to TRBJ2-4; 7 positions agree with TRBD2. Germline CDR1 is MNHGY and CDR2 is SAAAGT. The CDR3 extends over 17 amino acids. Trimming removed 0 bases from V and 0 bases from J; junction bases left unmatched: 5. CDR3 in amino acids: CASSYSTAGLAKNIQYF. Written as DNA, the CDR3 is TGTGCCAGCAGTTACTCGACAGCGGGACTAGCCAAAAACATTCAGTACTTC.

This clone was seen a handful of times. The chain has TRBV19 and TRBJ2-1; no clear D gene. The CDR3 spans 14 residues. V lost 3 bases and J lost 5, with 11 bases in between. CDR1 and CDR2 from the germline V gene are LNHDA and SQIVND (reference sequence). The CDR3 loop is CASSIRSNHNEQFF. DNA of the CDR3: TGTGCCAGTAGTATTAGATCCAACCACAATGAGCAGTTCTTC.

V and J are TRBV6-8 and TRBJ2-2, with 11 bases identical to TRBD2. V dropped 7 bases and J dropped 5; count of bases not matched to a gene: 15. Germline CDR1 MNHGY, CDR2 SAAAGT. This CDR3 contains 18 residues. Here the CDR3 DNA reads TGTGCCAGCACCGAGACCAATAGCGGGGGGGCCCGTACCGGGGAGCTGTTTTTT. This codes for CASTETNSGGARTGELFF.

This clone was counted only a few times. The genes are TRBV19 and TRBJ1-5; D not resolved. Looked up from germline, CDR1 is LNHDA and CDR2 is SQIVND (reference sequence). V was trimmed by 5 bases and J by 3 bases, leaving 17 bases between them. The CDR3 runs to 16 residues. This chain's CDR3 is CASSLKGIGLNQPQHF. The DNA of the CDR3 is TGTGCCAGTAGTCTAAAGGGAATCGGGCTCAATCAGCCCCAGCATTTT.

This clone has at least ten counts. The chain is built from TRBV6-8 and TRBJ2-7; TRBD1 or TRBD2 may be the D gene (5 bases each). CDR3 length: 14 residues. V dropped 5 bases and J dropped 2 bases, with 13 bases sitting between them. CDR1 and CDR2 from the germline V gene are MNHGY and SAAAGT. CDR3 nucleotide sequence: TGTGCCAGCAGTATCGGGGCCCTAGCCTACGAGCAGTACTTC. Translated, it gives CASSIGALAYEQYF.

The rearrangement joins TRBV29-1 to TRBJ1-2; D call uncertain. CDR3 length: 13 amino acids. Germline assignment: CDR1 SQVTM and CDR2 ANQGSEA. With 3 bases removed from V and 5 bases from J, the gap between germline ends came to 13 bases. CDR3 amino acids: CSVDRAEHYGYTF. CDR3 nucleotide sequence: TGCAGCGTTGATAGGGCGGAGCATTATGGCTACACCTTC.

Points on this clone: A base went unread or is ambiguous, so its residue is labelled X. The rearrangement links TRBV6-8 to TRBJ2-7; D may correspond to TRBD1 or TRBD2 (5 bases each). Deletions cut 5 bases from V and 5 bases from J, with 22 bases between. Germline V lookup: CDR1 MNHGY, CDR2 SAAAGT. This CDR3 is 16 amino acids long. CDR3 sequence (DNA): TGTGCCAGCAGTACGCTAGCRGGGGGAACGATGGACGAGCAGTACTTC. It is translated as CASSTLXGGTMDEQYF. The CDR3, in full, reads CASSTLAGGTMDEQYF.

This clone showed up many times. The chain links TRBV12-2 to TRBJ2-2; the table's D gene call, TRBD2, was not cross checked with the DNA. TRBV12-2 constitutes a pseudogene. The CDR3 has 14 amino acids. The CDR3 DNA sequence: TGTGCCCTTACCTATTTGACGGGCACCGGGGAGCTGTTTTTT. Translated, it gives CALTYLTGTGELFF.

The sample holds a few counts of this clone. The rearrangement joins TRBV6-8 to TRBJ2-7, with 8 nucleotides matching TRBD1. The germline gives CDR1 MNHGY, CDR2 SAAAGT. The V segment lost 6 bases and the J segment 12 bases; nucleotides outside the gene matches: 16. CDR3 size: 14 residues. The chain's CDR3 is CASRPTGGWGVWYF. The CDR3 coding sequence is TGTGCCAGCAGACCCACAGGGGGGTGGGGTGTTTGGTACTTC.

J is TRBJ1-2 and V is TRBV15; a possible D gene is TRBD1 (6 bases). Between the trimmed V and J ends, which lost 1 base and 7 bases, there was a span of 13 bases. Germline V gene lookup returns CDR1 LNHNV and CDR2 YYDKDF (reference sequence). The CDR3 contains 14 residues. The CDR3 spells CATSRGQAAGGYTF. The CDR3 nucleotides are TGTGCCACCAGCAGAGGACAGGCCGCTGGTGGCTACACCTTC.

In this sample, this clone turned up a few times. The chain employs TRBV19 and TRBJ2-7; 7 bases are shared with TRBD1. This CDR3 is 13 amino acids long. With V trimmed by 6 bases and J by 4 bases, 6 bases remained unmatched. Germline-derived CDR1 and CDR2 are LNHDA and SQIVND (reference sequence). The CDR3 DNA is TGTGCCAGTAGGCCGGGACAGAAATACGAGCAGTACTTC. Its protein is CASRPGQKYEQYF. Full variable domain (remainder filled in from reference TRBV19 and TRBJ2-7): DGGITQSPKYLFRKEGQNVTLSCEQNLNHDAMYWYRQDPGQGLRLIYYSQIVNDFQKGDIAEGYSVSREKKESFPLTVTSAQKNPTAFYLCASRPGQKYEQYFGPGTRLTVT.

The chain couples TRBV18 to TRBJ1-1; no reliable D call. This CDR3 has 14 residues. V dropped 2 bases and J dropped 4 bases, with 11 bases sitting between them. From germline, CDR1 is KGHSH and CDR2 LQKENI. CDR3 amino acids: CASSPRAVGTEAFF. In DNA form, the CDR3 reads TGTGCCAGCTCACCAAGGGCCGTAGGCACTGAAGCTTTCTTT.

This clone has only a few counts. The chain combines TRBV6-8 with TRBJ1-5; the D gene is possibly TRBD1 (6 bases). Trimming removed 5 bases from V and 3 bases from J, with 11 bases in between. The CDR3 is made up of 14 amino acids. Per the germline V gene, CDR1 is MNHGY and CDR2 is SAAAGT. CDR3: CASSATGTNQPQHF. The CDR3 region has the DNA TGTGCCAGCAGTGCCACAGGGACCAATCAGCCCCAGCATTTT.

The CDR3 protein is CASSIWRSNNEQFF. In nucleotides, the CDR3 is TGTGCCAGTAGTATCTGGCGGAGTAACAATGAGCAGTTCTTC. This chain uses TRBV19 with TRBJ2-1, with D unclear. Germline V gene sequence: CDR1 LNHDA, CDR2 SQIVND (reference sequence). This CDR3 has 14 amino acids. Deletions cut 3 bases from V and 5 bases from J, with 11 bases between. Complete variable domain (other parts from reference TRBV19 and TRBJ2-1): DGGITQSPKYLFRKEGQNVTLSCEQNLNHDAMYWYRQDPGQGLRLIYYSQIVNDFQKGDIAEGYSVSREKKESFPLTVTSAQKNPTAFYLCASSIWRSNNEQFFGPGTRLTVL.

This clone was seen a few times. The chain recombines TRBV9 with TRBJ2-2; D is undetermined. This CDR3 comprises 14 residues. CDR1 is SGDLS and CDR2 is YYNGEE in the germline V gene. Trimming removed 1 base from V and 6 bases from J, with 10 bases in between. Written as DNA, the CDR3 is TGTGCCAGCAGCGTAAAATCCGCGGCCGGGGAGCTGTTTTTT. This encodes CASSVKSAAGELFF.

The rearrangement joins TRBV23-1 to TRBJ2-3; no reliable D call. TRBV23-1 is flagged as an ORF with uncertain function. The CDR3 is made up of 13 amino acids. V gave up 6 bases and J gave up 6 bases, with 13 bases separating them. In DNA form, the CDR3 reads TGCGCCAGCAGCCCCCGAATGAGGGATACGCAGTATTTT. Its protein is CASSPRMRDTQYF.

The rearrangement joins TRBV28 to TRBJ1-1, with a possible D match to TRBD1 (6 bases). This CDR3 contains 14 residues. Trimming took 7 bases from V and 4 from J, leaving 16 bases between them. In germline, CDR1 is MDHEN, CDR2 SYDVKM. CDR3 amino acids: CASIRGARGTEAFF. DNA for the CDR3: TGTGCCAGCATTAGGGGGGCTAGGGGCACTGAAGCTTTCTTT.

The chain couples TRBV6-8 to TRBJ2-7; the match to TRBD2 covers 15 bases. Germline V lookup: CDR1 MNHGY, CDR2 SAAAGT. The CDR3 contains 15 residues. V lost 6 bases and J lost 6; bases outside the gene matches: 6. CDR3 coding DNA: TGTGCCAGCAGCTACGGGGGACTAGCGGGAGGCGAGCAGTACTTC. Protein sequence: CASSYGGLAGGEQYF.

There are a few counts of this clone. The chain joins TRBV30 to TRBJ1-1, with D perhaps TRBD1 (6 bases). This CDR3 is built from 12 residues. Per the germline V gene, CDR1 is GTSNPN and CDR2 is SVGIG (reference sequence). Trimming pared 3 bases from V and 4 bases from J, leaving 9 bases between. CDR3 sequence: CAWRWGRTEAFF. CDR3 nucleotide sequence: TGTGCCTGGAGATGGGGGCGCACTGAAGCTTTCTTT.

The chain employs TRBV5-1 and TRBJ2-3; perhaps D is TRBD1 or TRBD2 (5 bases each). The CDR3 consists of 15 residues. V gave up 2 bases and J gave up 4 bases, with 14 bases separating them. Germline CDR1 reads SGHRS; CDR2 reads YFSETQ. The CDR3 spells CASSFRDGGADTQYF. The CDR3, as DNA: TGCGCCAGCAGCTTTCGGGACGGTGGAGCAGATACGCAGTATTTT.

This chain uses TRBV19 with TRBJ1-2; tentative D call: TRBD1 (6 bases). CDR1 LNHDA and CDR2 SQIVND come from the germline V gene (reference sequence). The CDR3 is made up of 14 amino acids. The V end lost 6 bases, the J end lost 3 bases, and 14 bases lay between the germline ends. CDR3 in DNA: TGTGCCAGTAGCCCCAGGGGCGCAGACTATGGCTACACCTTC. It translates to CASSPRGADYGYTF.

The genes are TRBV28 and TRBJ2-7; D is undetermined. V lost 6 bases and J lost 3, with 18 bases in between. Germline loops: CDR1 MDHEN, CDR2 SYDVKM. The CDR3 covers 15 residues. CDR3 sequence: CASSSMALNYYEQYF. The CDR3 DNA is TGTGCCAGCAGCTCGATGGCCCTTAATTACTACGAGCAGTACTTC.

This clone was found once. This chain links TRBV9 with TRBJ1-1; 7 nucleotides align to TRBD1. J was trimmed by 10 bases and V by 5 bases; bases with no gene match: 11. CDR3 length: 13 residues. The V gene's germline CDR1 is SGDLS and CDR2 YYNGEE. The CDR3 sequence is CASRKTGQSAAFF. In DNA, the CDR3 is TGTGCCAGCAGAAAGACAGGGCAATCCGCAGCTTTCTTT.

The gene calls are TRBV7-5 and TRBJ1-4; the tabulated D call, TRBD1, remains unverified against the DNA. TRBV7-5 counts as a pseudogene. This CDR3 has 14 amino acids. CDR3 loop: CASSLGQGREKLFF. The CDR3, as DNA: TGTGCCAGCAGCCTGGGACAGGGGCGGGAAAAACTGTTTTTT.